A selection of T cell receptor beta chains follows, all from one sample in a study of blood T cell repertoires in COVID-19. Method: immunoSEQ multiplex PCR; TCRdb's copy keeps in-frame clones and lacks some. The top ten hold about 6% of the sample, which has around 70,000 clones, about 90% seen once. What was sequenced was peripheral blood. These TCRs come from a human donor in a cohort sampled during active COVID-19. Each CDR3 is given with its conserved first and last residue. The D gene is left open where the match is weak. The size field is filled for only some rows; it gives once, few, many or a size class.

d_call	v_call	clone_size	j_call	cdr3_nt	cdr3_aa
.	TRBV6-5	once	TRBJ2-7	TGTGCCAGCAGTTACGGGACATACGACCACGAGCAGTACTTC	CASSYGTYDHEQYF
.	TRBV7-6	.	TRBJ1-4	TGTGCCAGCAGCATCCTACATCGTGGGGGCGGTAATGAAAAACTGTTTTTT	CASSILHRGGGNEKLFF
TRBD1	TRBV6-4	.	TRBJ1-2	TGTGCCAGCAGTGAAGGACAGGGGCCTAACTATGGCTACACCTTC	CASSEGQGPNYGYTF
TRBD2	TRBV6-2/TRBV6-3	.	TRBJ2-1	TGTGCCAGCAGTTATTCGGCGGGGGGGCCGAAGGAGCAGTTCTTC	CASSYSAGGPKEQFF
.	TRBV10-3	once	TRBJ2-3	TGTGCCATCAGGGATGGGGGCTCCACAGATACGCAGTATTTT	CAIRDGGSTDTQYF
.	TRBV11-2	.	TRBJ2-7	TGTGCCAGCAGCTTGGTTTCTTGGGGGCCCTCCAACTACGAGCAGTACTTC	CASSLVSWGPSNYEQYF
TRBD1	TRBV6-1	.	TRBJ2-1	TGTGCCAGCAGTGATGGGTACAGGGGGTCTTTCAGTTCCTACAATGAGCAGTTCTTC	CASSDGYRGSFSSYNEQFF
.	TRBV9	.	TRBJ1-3	TGTGCCAGCAGCGCAGGGGACTCTGGAAACACCATATATTTT	CASSAGDSGNTIYF
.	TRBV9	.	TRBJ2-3	TGTGCCAGCAGCGTAGTTCCGGGAGATACGCAGTATTTT	CASSVVPGDTQYF
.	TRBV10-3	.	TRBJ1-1	TGTGCCATCAGCCCGACAGCGAACACTGAAGCTTTCTTT	CAISPTANTEAFF
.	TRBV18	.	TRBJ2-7	TGTGCCAGCTCACAGGGAGGCTACGAGCAGTACTTC	CASSQGGYEQYF
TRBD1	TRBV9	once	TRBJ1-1	TGTGCCAGCAGCTCTGGGACAGTGAACACTGAAGCTTTCTTT	CASSSGTVNTEAFF
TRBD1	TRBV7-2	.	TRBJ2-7	TGTGCCAGCAGCCCACTCGGACAGGGACCCTACGAGCAGTACTTC	CASSPLGQGPYEQYF
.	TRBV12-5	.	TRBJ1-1	TGTGCTAGTGGTTTGGTACAGGCGCCAAGTGAAGCTTTCTTT	CASGLVQAPSEAFF
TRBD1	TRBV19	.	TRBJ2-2	TGTGCCAGTAGTAGGGGCGGGACAGGGTTATCCGGGGAGCTGTTTTTT	CASSRGGTGLSGELFF
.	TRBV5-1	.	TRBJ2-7	TGCGCCAGCAGCTTTACGGGAAGCTCCTACGAGCAGTACTTC	CASSFTGSSYEQYF
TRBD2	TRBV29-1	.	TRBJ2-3	TGCAGCGTTGATGAACTAGCGCGCACAGATACGCAGTATTTT	CSVDELARTDTQYF
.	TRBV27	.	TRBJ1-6	TGTGCCAGCAGTTTAGCGGGAGGCAATTCACCCCTCCACTTT	CASSLAGGNSPLHF
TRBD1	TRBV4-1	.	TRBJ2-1	TGCGCCAGCAGCCAGCAGCGTATGGGGACAGACAATGAGCAGTTCTTC	CASSQQRMGTDNEQFF
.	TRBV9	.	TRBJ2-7	TGTGCCAGCAGCGGCGGACGGGGTTACTACGAGCAGTACTTC	CASSGGRGYYEQYF
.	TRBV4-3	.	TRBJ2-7	TGCGCCAGCAGCCAAGACGCGGGCCGGGTGCCCACCTACGAGCAGTACTTC	CASSQDAGRVPTYEQYF
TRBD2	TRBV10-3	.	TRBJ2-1	TGTGCCATCAGTGAGAACGCCCGGGACAGGGGGACTAGCGGGAACAATGAGCAGTTCTTC	CAISENARDRGTSGNNEQFF
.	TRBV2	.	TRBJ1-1	TGTGCCAGCAGTGATCTCGAGACAGGTACCTTAGGGAACACTGAAGCTTTCTTT	CASSDLETGTLGNTEAFF
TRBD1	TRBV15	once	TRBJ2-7	TGTGCCACCAGCAGAGTGACAGGGCTCGAGCAGTACTTC	CATSRVTGLEQYF
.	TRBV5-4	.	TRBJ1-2	TGTGCCAGCAGCTTGGGGGGCAGAGCTAACTATGGCTACACCTTC	CASSLGGRANYGYTF
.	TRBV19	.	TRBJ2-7	TGTGCCAGTAGTATAGCTGAGGGTATAGGATACGAGCAGTACTTC	CASSIAEGIGYEQYF
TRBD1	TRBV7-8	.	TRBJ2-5	TGTGCCAGCAGCCGGGACAGGGAAGAGACCCAGTACTTC	CASSRDREETQYF
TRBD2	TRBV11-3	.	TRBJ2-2	TGTGCCAGCAGCGCGACTAGCGGGGTTACCGGGGAGCTGTTTTTT	CASSATSGVTGELFF
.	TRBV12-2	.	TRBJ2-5	TGTGCAAGTCGCTTAGGGGCCTGGCGGGGGGGTGAGACCCAGTACTTC	CASRLGAWRGGETQYF
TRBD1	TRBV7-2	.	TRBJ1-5	TGTGCCAGCAGTCCAGGGGGCCTCGGCAATCAGCCCCAGCATTTT	CASSPGGLGNQPQHF
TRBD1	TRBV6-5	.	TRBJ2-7	TGTGCCACCGGAGGGACAGGGAGCCTCGAGCAGTACTTC	CATGGTGSLEQYF
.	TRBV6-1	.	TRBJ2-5	TGTGCCAGCAGTGAAGGGCTAGGCGGTGGGGAGACCCAGTACTTC	CASSEGLGGGETQYF
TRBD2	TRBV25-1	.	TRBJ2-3	TGTGCCAGCAGTGGAGCCGTAGCGGGGGTTGGAGATACGCAGTATTTT	CASSGAVAGVGDTQYF
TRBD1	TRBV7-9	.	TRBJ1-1	TGTGCCAGCAGCTCGGGACAGGCAAACACTGAAGCTTTCTTT	CASSSGQANTEAFF
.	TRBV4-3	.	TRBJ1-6	TGCGCCAGCAGCCAAGATTGGGCAGGAGGATCACCCCTCCACTTT	CASSQDWAGGSPLHF
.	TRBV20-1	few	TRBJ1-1	TGCAGTGCTAGGGGGCCCACTGAAGCTTTCTTT	CSARGPTEAFF
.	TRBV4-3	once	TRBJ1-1	TGCGCCAGCAGGGCGGTGGGGGCAGGGTTCGCTGAAGCTTTCTTT	CASRAVGAGFAEAFF
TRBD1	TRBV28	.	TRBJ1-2	TGTGCCAGCAGCCCCGGGACAGGGAGGGGATATGGCTACACCTTC	CASSPGTGRGYGYTF
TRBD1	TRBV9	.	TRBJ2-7	TGTGCCAGCAGCGCCACAGGGGCGGGCGAGCAGTACTTC	CASSATGAGEQYF
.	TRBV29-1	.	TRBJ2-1	TGCAGCGTGGAAGACGGGAGCCGGCAAACCTACAATGAGCAGTTCTTC	CSVEDGSRQTYNEQFF